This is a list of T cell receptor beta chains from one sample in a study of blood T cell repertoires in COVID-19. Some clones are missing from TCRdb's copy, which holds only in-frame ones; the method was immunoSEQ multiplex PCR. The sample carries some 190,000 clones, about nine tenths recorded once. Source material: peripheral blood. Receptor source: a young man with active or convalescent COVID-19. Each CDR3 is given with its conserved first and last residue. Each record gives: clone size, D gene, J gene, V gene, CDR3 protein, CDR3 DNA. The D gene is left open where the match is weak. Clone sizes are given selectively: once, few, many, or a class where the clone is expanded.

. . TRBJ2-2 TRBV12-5 CASGLTRFGGELFF TGTGCTAGTGGACTTACTAGATTCGGCGGGGAGCTGTTTTTT
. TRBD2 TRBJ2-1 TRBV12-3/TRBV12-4 CASGGGRRNEQFF TGTGCCAGCGGGGGGGGTAGGAGGAATGAGCAGTTCTTC
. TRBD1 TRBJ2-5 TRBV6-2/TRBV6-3 CASSYDRAKHQETQYF TGTGCCAGCAGTTACGACAGGGCAAAGCACCAAGAGACCCAGTACTTC
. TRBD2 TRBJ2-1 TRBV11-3 CASSLAGGGNEQFF TGTGCCAGCAGCTTAGCCGGGGGGGGCAATGAGCAGTTCTTC
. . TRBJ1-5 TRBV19 CASIDGGANQPQHF TGTGCCAGTATAGACGGGGGGGCGAATCAGCCCCAGCATTTT
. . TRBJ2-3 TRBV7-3 CARPQGDTDTQYF TGTGCCAGACCACAGGGAGACACAGATACGCAGTATTTT
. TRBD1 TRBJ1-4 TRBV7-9 CASSLEGADGKLFF TGTGCCAGCAGCTTAGAGGGGGCAGATGGAAAACTGTTTTTT
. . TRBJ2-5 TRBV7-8 CASSQRETQYF TGTGCCAGCAGTCAGCGGGAGACCCAGTACTTC
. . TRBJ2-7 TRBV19 CASSIMASYEQYF TGTGCCAGTAGTATCATGGCCTCCTACGAGCAGTACTTC
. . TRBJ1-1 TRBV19 CASSRVSEAFF TGTGCCAGTAGCAGGGTTTCCGAAGCTTTCTTT
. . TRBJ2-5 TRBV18 CASSPTFSGSQETQYF TGTGCCAGCTCACCAACATTCTCTGGTTCACAAGAGACCCAGTACTTC
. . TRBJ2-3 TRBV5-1 CASSLAGDTQYF TGCGCCAGCAGCTTGGCCGGGGATACGCAGTATTTT
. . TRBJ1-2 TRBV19 CASSMGALYTF TGTGCCAGTAGTATGGGCGCTCTCTACACCTTC
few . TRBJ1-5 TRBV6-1 CASSEREQPQHF TGTGCCAGCAGTGAGAGGGAGCAGCCCCAGCATTTT
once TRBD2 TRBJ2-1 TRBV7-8 CASSPTSGGSSYNEQFF TGTGCCAGCAGCCCGACTAGCGGGGGAAGCTCCTACAATGAGCAGTTCTTC
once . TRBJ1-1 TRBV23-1 CASSQLRVENTEAFF TGCGCCAGCAGTCAACTTCGGGTGGAGAACACTGAAGCTTTCTTT
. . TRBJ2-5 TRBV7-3 CASSKTGETQYF TGTGCCAGCAGCAAGACAGGAGAGACCCAGTACTTC
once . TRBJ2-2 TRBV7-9 CASSVSTGELFF TGTGCCAGCAGCGTCTCGACCGGGGAGCTGTTTTTT